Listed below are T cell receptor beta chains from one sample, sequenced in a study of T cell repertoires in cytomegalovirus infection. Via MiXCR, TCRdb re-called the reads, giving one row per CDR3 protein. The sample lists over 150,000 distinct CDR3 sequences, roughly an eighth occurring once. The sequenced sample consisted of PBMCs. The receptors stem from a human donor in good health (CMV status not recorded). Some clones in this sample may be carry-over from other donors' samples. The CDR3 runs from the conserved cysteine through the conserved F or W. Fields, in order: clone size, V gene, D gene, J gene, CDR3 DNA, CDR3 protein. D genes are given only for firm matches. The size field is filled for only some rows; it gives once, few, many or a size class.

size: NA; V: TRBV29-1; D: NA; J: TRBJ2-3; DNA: TGCAGCGTTCGAACGAGGTATGCAGATACGCAGTATTTT; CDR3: CSVRTRYADTQYF
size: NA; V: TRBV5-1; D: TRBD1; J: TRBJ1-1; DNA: TGCGCCAGCAGCACCGGGGACAGGGGAAAAACTGAAGCTTTCTTT; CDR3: CASSTGDRGKTEAFF
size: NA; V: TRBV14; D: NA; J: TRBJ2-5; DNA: TGTGCCAGCAGCTCCCGGACTGGCCGAGAGACCCAGTACTTC; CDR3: CASSSRTGRETQYF
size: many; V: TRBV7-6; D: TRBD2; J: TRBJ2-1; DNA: TGTGCCAGCAGCTTACTCGGGCAGTTGGCTGGGGGGGGCTACAATGAGCAGTTCTTC; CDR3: CASSLLGQLAGGGYNEQFF
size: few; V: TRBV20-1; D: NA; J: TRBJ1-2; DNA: TGCAGTGCCCTTACCGGGGACACAAGCTATGGCTACACCTTC; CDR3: CSALTGDTSYGYTF
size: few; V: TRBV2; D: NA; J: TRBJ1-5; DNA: TGTGCCAGCAGTACTGGGGACGTACCTAATAGCAATCAGCCCCAGCATTTT; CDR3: CASSTGDVPNSNQPQHF
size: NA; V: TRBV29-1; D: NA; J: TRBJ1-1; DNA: TGCAGCGTTGTCCCCAAACACTCGAACACTGAAGCTTTCTTT; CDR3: CSVVPKHSNTEAFF
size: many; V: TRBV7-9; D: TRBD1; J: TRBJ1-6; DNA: TGTGCCAGCAGCACCTTGGACAGGAGCAATCCCCTCCACTTT; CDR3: CASSTLDRSNPLHF
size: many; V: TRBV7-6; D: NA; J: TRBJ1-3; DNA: TGTGCCAGCAGCTTAGCGCTCCAGAGCTCTGGAAACACCATATATTTT; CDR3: CASSLALQSSGNTIYF
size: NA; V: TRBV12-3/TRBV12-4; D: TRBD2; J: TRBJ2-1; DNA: TGTGCCAGCAGTTCGGGGGGGCGCAATGAGCAGTTCTTC; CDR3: CASSSGGRNEQFF
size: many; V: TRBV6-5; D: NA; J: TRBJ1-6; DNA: TGTGCCAGCAGCACTACGGGTGCCTATAATTCACCCCTCCACTTT; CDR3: CASSTTGAYNSPLHF
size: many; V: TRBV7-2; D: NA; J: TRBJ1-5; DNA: TGTGCCAGCAGCTTAGGGACCTTTCAGCAGCCCCAGCATTTT; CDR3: CASSLGTFQQPQHF
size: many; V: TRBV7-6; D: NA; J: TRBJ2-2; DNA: TGTGCCAGCAGGGTGACCGGGGAGCTGTTTTTT; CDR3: CASRVTGELFF
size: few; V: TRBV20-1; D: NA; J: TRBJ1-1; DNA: TGCAGTGCTAGAGACAGGCGGAACACTGAAGCTTTCTTT; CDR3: CSARDRRNTEAFF
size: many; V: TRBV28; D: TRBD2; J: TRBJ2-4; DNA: TGTGCCAGCAGTTCCCCACCCCCGGGGGGAAACATTCAGTACTTC; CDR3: CASSSPPPGGNIQYF
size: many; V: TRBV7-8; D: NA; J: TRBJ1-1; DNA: TGTGCCAGCAGCTCGACCGCAATGAACACTGAAGCTTTCTTT; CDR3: CASSSTAMNTEAFF
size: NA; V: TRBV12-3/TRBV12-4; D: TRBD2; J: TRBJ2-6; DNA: TGTGCCAGCAGTTTAGCGCTCGGGGGGGATGGGGCCAACGTCCTGACTTTC; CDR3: CASSLALGGDGANVLTF
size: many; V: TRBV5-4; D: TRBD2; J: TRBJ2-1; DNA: TGTGCCAGCAGCCGGGGGGAGGCAACCGGGTTCTTC; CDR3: CASSRGEATGFF
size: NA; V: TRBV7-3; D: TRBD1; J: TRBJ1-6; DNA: TGTGCCAGCAGCTCAGAACCGGGACAGGGTAAAAGCGCCCTCCAATTT; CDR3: CASSSEPGQGKSALQF
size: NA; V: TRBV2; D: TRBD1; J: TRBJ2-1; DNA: TGTGCCAGCAGTGGGGACAGGTTCATCGACAATGAGCAGTTCTTC; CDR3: CASSGDRFIDNEQFF
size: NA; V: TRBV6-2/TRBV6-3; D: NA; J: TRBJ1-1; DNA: TGTGCCAGCAGTTTCCAGGGGACTCTAACTGAAGCTTTCTTT; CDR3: CASSFQGTLTEAFF
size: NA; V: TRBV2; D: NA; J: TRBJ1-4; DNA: TGTGCCAGCACGGAGGAGGGAGGGGGAATGAAAAAACTGTTTTTT; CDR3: CASTEEGGGMKKLFF
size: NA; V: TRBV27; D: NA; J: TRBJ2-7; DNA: TGTGCCAGCAGTTTTACGGGACCCGATAGGAACGAGCAGTACTTC; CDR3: CASSFTGPDRNEQYF
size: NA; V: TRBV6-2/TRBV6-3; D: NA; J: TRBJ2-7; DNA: TGTGCCAGCAGTTACCCAACAGTCGTCTACGAGCAGTACTTC; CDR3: CASSYPTVVYEQYF
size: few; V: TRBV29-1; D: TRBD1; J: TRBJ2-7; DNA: TGCAGCGTAACAGGGGGAGTTGCCTACGAGCAGTACTTC; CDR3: CSVTGGVAYEQYF
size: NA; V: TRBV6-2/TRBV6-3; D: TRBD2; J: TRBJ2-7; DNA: TGTGCCAGCGGGGCGGGAGGACACGAGCAGTACTTC; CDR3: CASGAGGHEQYF
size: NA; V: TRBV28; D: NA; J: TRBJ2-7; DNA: TGTGCCAGCAGTTCCCCCCAGAGATCCTACGAGCAGTACTTC; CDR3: CASSSPQRSYEQYF
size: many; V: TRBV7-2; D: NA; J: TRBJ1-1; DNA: TGTGCCAGCAGCTTCGGGTTCAGAGAAGCTTTCTTT; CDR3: CASSFGFREAFF
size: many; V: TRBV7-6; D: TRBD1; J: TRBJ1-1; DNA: TGTGCCAGCAGCTTAGGAGAGGGGGCCACTGAAGCTTTCTTT; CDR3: CASSLGEGATEAFF
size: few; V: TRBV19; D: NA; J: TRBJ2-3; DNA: TGTGCCAGCATGAGTCTAGCGCTCACAGATACGCAGTATTTT; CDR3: CASMSLALTDTQYF
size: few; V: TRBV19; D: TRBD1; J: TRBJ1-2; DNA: TGTGCCAGTAGTAGGGGACAGGGAAACTATGGCTACACCTTC; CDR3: CASSRGQGNYGYTF
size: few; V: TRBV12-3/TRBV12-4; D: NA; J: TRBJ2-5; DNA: TGTGCCAGCACCAACCGGTCTAAAGAGACCCAGTACTTC; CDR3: CASTNRSKETQYF
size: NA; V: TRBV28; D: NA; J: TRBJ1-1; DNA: TGTGCCAGCGCCTACGCGGGCACTGAAGCTTTCTTT; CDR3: CASAYAGTEAFF
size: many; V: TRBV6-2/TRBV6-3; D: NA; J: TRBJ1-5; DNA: TGTGCCAGCAGTTATTTTGTTAATGAGCCCCAGCATTTT; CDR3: CASSYFVNEPQHF
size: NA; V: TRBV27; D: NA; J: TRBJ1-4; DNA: TGTGCCAGCAGTGTCCGGGGCGAAAAACTGTTTTTT; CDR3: CASSVRGEKLFF
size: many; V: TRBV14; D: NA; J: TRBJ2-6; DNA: TGTGCCAGCAGCCAGGCGACACTCTCTGGGGCCAACGTCCTGACTTTC; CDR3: CASSQATLSGANVLTF
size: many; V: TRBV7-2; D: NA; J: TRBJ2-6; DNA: TGTGCCAGCGGCGCTGGGGCCAACGTCCTGACTTTC; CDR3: CASGAGANVLTF
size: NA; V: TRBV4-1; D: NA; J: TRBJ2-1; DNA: TGCGCCAGCAGCCAAGATCGTCCTCTCAATGAGCAGTTCTTC; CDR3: CASSQDRPLNEQFF
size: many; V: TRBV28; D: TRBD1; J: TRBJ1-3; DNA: TGTGCCAGCCAACCTCGGACAGGGGTGTTAGGAAACACCATATATTTT; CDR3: CASQPRTGVLGNTIYF
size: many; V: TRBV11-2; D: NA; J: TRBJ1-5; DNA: TGTGCCAGCAGCCCAGAGGGCAGTGTTGGCAATCAGCCCCAGCATTTT; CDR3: CASSPEGSVGNQPQHF
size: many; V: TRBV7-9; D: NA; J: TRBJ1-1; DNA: TGTGCCAGCAGCCCAGGGCTCGGGGCACGGGCTGAAGCTTTCTTT; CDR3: CASSPGLGARAEAFF
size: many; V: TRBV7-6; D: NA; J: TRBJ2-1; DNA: TGTGCCAGCAGCTTAGGCGGTGGGAGAGGCAATGAGCAGTTCTTC; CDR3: CASSLGGGRGNEQFF